These 16 T cell receptor beta chains were all obtained from the same sample, sequenced in a study of T-cell memory formation after mild COVID-19. Via MiXCR, TCRdb re-called the 5' RACE reads, giving one row per CDR3 protein. This sample has roughly 86,000 distinct CDR3 sequences, with about 14% found just once. Sequencing was performed on PBMCs or a T cell subset sorted from them (not recorded which). All receptors derive from a man between 18 and 35 years old who had mild COVID-19 (a few samples of this study predate the infection). Cell type and time point are not known.

This clonotype was picked up a small number of times. This chain links TRBV20-1 with TRBJ2-2; D is uncertain. V lost 7 bases and J lost 3, with 12 bases in between. Germline V CDR1 and CDR2: DFQATT, SNEGSKA (reference sequence). The CDR3 loop spans 13 amino acids. CDR3 in amino acids: CSGVWRDTGELFF. CDR3 coding DNA: TGCAGTGGCGTGTGGAGAGACACCGGGGAGCTGTTTTTT.

The chain carries TRBV4-3 and TRBJ1-1; D might be TRBD1 (5 bases). Trimming stripped 4 bases from V and 10 bases from J, with 19 bases between. The CDR3 runs to 14 residues. Germline V gives CDR1 LGHNA, CDR2 YSLEER. The CDR3 sequence: CASSPFSGGLVAFF. For the CDR3, the DNA is TGCGCCAGCAGCCCTTTCTCGGGGGGACTGGTAGCTTTCTTT.

The chain recombines TRBV20-1 with TRBJ2-7; 8 bases match TRBD1. The CDR3 is 15 amino acids. V lost 0 bases, J lost 2 bases, and 6 bases stayed unmatched. CDR1 and CDR2 (germline): DFQATT, SNEGSKA (reference sequence). CDR3 protein: CSARDRGTGTYEQYF. In DNA form, the CDR3 reads TGCAGTGCTAGAGATAGGGGGACAGGCACCTACGAGCAGTACTTC.

This clonotype was seen a handful of times. V and J are TRBV19 and TRBJ1-2, with 10 bases matching TRBD1. The CDR3 length is 13 residues. The germline gives CDR1 LNHDA, CDR2 SQIVND (reference sequence). Germline trimming cut 5 bases from V and 7 bases from J; bases unmatched to any gene: 4. The CDR3 coding sequence is TGTGCCAGTAGTCCGGGACAGGGGCTTGGCTACACCTTC. This sequence encodes CASSPGQGLGYTF.

This chain joins TRBV6-5 and TRBJ1-1; D uncertain. The V gene's germline CDR1 is MNHEY and CDR2 SVGAGI. This CDR3 comprises 15 residues. V was cut by 2 bases and J by 4 bases, with 14 bases left in between. CDR3 amino acids: CASSYPPGDITEAFF. The CDR3 DNA follows: TGTGCCAGCAGTTACCCACCCGGGGATATCACTGAAGCTTTCTTT.

This clonotype was observed at least ten times. This chain uses TRBV19 with TRBJ1-5, with no clear D. The CDR3 is 15 residues long. V was pared by 0 bases and J by 4 bases, with 10 bases between. CDR1 and CDR2 (germline): LNHDA, SQIVND (reference sequence). The CDR3 protein is CASSIDPTGNQPQHF. The DNA of the CDR3 is TGTGCCAGTAGTATAGATCCCACTGGGAATCAGCCCCAGCATTTT. Together with reference TRBV19 and TRBJ1-5, the CDR3 gives the full variable domain: DGGITQSPKYLFRKEGQNVTLSCEQNLNHDAMYWYRQDPGQGLRLIYYSQIVNDFQKGDIAEGYSVSREKKESFPLTVTSAQKNPTAFYLCASSIDPTGNQPQHFGDGTRLSIL.

This clonotype was detected a few times. CDR3 bases: TGCGCCAGCAGCCAAAACGGGGATACGCAGTATTTT. Amino acids: CASSQNGDTQYF. The chain carries TRBV4-1 and TRBJ2-3; D call uncertain. The CDR3 is 12 residues long. Germline loops: CDR1 MGHRA, CDR2 YSYEKL. V was clipped by 2 bases and J by 6 bases, with 6 bases between them.

A remark on this clonotype: A read error may be the cause here, since a much bigger clone is one base away. The chain carries TRBV5-1 and TRBJ2-3; D perhaps matches TRBD1 (5 bases). This CDR3 has 16 amino acids. In germline, CDR1 is SGHRS, CDR2 YFSETQ. The CDR3 DNA is TGCGCCAGCAGCTTGGACGGGTGGACCTTGACAGAAACGCAGTATTTT. Translating it yields CASSLDGWTLTETQYF.

This clonotype turned up a few times. V and J are TRBV15 and TRBJ1-2; D call uncertain. The V gene lost 3 bases and the J gene lost 5 bases, with 13 bases spanning the gap. Germline CDR1 LNHNV, CDR2 YYDKDF (reference sequence). The CDR3 sequence is 14 residues long. Here the CDR3 DNA reads TGTGCCACCAGCAGTCCCAGCAGCCCGTATGGCTACACCTTC. This translates into CATSSPSSPYGYTF. Using reference TRBV15 and TRBJ1-2 for the parts outside the CDR3, the full variable domain is DAMVIQNPRYQVTQFGKPVTLSCSQTLNHNVMYWYQQKSSQAPKLLFHYYDKDFNNEADTPDNFQSRRPNTSFCFLDIRSPGLGDTAMYLCATSSPSSPYGYTFGSGTRLTVV.

The gene calls are TRBV3-1 and TRBJ2-5; 7 nucleotides align to TRBD2. Germline-derived CDR1 and CDR2 are LGHDT and YNNKEL (reference sequence). The length of the CDR3 is 15 residues. The V and J ends lost 1 base and 2 bases, in that order; junction bases with no gene match: 4. The CDR3 region has the DNA TGTGCCAGCAGCCAAGCCAGCGGGGAGCAAGAGACCCAGTACTTC. This encodes CASSQASGEQETQYF.

This chain uses TRBV5-6 with TRBJ2-7; D might be TRBD1 or TRBD2, each matching 6 bases. With 2 bases removed from V and 5 bases from J, the gap between germline ends came to 17 bases. Germline V gene data show CDR1 as SGHDT and CDR2 as YYEEEE. The CDR3 spans 15 residues. This CDR3 is CASSFSGGPPNEQYV. CDR3 bases: TGTGCCAGCAGCTTCTCCGGGGGCCCCCCCAACGAGCAGTACGTC.

This clonotype occurred many times. The J gene is TRBJ2-5, the V gene TRBV20-1, with 7 bases that match TRBD1. The junction had 3 bases not matched to a gene; V was cut back by 6 bases and J by 5 bases. The CDR3 is 11 residues long. CDR1 is DFQATT and CDR2 is SNEGSKA in the germline V gene (reference sequence). The CDR3 sequence: CSAIRGETQYF. For the CDR3, the DNA is TGCAGTGCAATCAGGGGGGAGACCCAGTACTTC.

This clonotype was seen a handful of times. V usage is TRBV12-3 or TRBV12-4 and J usage is TRBJ2-1, with unresolved D. Trimming took 6 bases from V and 0 from J, leaving 12 bases between them. This CDR3 has 15 amino acids. CDR3 amino acids: CASSPLPSSYNEQFF. The CDR3 nucleotides read TGTGCCAGCAGCCCCCTCCCGAGCTCCTACAATGAGCAGTTCTTC.

The V and J genes are TRBV4-1 and TRBJ2-1; 11 nucleotides align to TRBD1. The CDR3 loop spans 16 amino acids. The germline CDR1 and CDR2 sequences are MGHRA and YSYEKL. Trimming removed 4 bases from V and 2 bases from J; junction bases left unmatched: 4. DNA of the CDR3: TGCGCCAGCAGCCGGAAGGGACAGGGGGCCTACAATGAGCAGTTCTTC. Translating it yields CASSRKGQGAYNEQFF.

In this sample, this clonotype turned up a few times. DNA for the CDR3: TGTGCCAGCAGCCAATTCACATCCGGAAACGGAGAGACCCAGTACTTC. This translates into CASSQFTSGNGETQYF. The V call is TRBV14, the J call TRBJ2-5, with no clear D. The CDR3 is 16 amino acids. CDR1 SGHDN and CDR2 FVKESK come from the germline V gene. The V end lost 2 bases, the J end lost 4 bases, and 17 bases lay between the germline ends.

In this sample, this clonotype turned up a few times. CDR3 sequence: CASSNYRDRRWEQYF. CDR3 sequence (DNA): TGTGCCAGCAGTAACTACCGGGACAGGAGGTGGGAGCAGTACTTC. The rearrangement uses TRBV27 and TRBJ2-7, with 8 bases identical to TRBD1. The CDR3 is 15 residues long. Per germline, CDR1 MNHEY and CDR2 SMNVEV (reference sequence). Trimming took 5 bases from V and 7 from J; bases not matched to a gene: 13.